The following is a TCR beta chain sequence with its context. The target antigen is unknown. Every donor had blood drawn once into heparin, approximately 110 mL on average. Sorting with CD45RO/CCR7/CD25/CD127/CD95/CD27 yielded naive, central memory, regulatory and stem-like memory CD4+ cells. The source of the sample is a study of beta chain features in type 1 diabetes. Every isolated RNA sample was fully reverse transcribed, so sequencing captured expressed TCRB transcripts. Libraries were prepared by immunoSEQ multiplex PCR; TCRdb keeps only in-frame clonotypes and omits some of them. The sample contains under 50,000 clones, 51% of which appear only once. Between the trimmed V and J ends, which lost 3 bases and 16 bases, there was a span of 19 bases. Per the germline V gene, CDR1 is KGHSH and CDR2 is LQKENI. The CDR3 spans 13 residues. Regarding the study as a whole: Equally in patients and controls, shorter templates might have been favored by PCR. The study found that naive, central memory and Treg TCRB repertoires appeared more similar in patients than in healthy donors.

The receptor was isolated from a woman aged 18-29 years in good health. Specimen: Tregs from blood. The chain carries TRBV18 and TRBJ1-3, with D unresolved. CDR3 sequence reads: CASSPRSAETAYF. CDR3 bases: TGTGCCAGCTCACCGCGGTCGGCGGAGACTGCCTATTTT.